The rows below give T cell receptor beta chains drawn from one sample of a study of blood T cells in healthy people across ages. TCRdb reprocessed the 5' RACE reads with MiXCR, giving one entry per CDR3 protein. The sample consists of 1.5 million to 1.9 million distinct CDR3 sequences, approximately 39% of them appearing once. The sample consisted of blood. All receptors derive from a young woman in good health. CDR3s include the opening cysteine and the closing phenylalanine or tryptophan. Each record gives: V gene, D gene, clone size, J gene, CDR3 DNA, CDR3 protein. The D gene is left open where the match is weak. Only some rows state a clone size, as once, few, many or a class for expanded clones.

V gene: TRBV7-8
D gene: -
clone size: -
J gene: TRBJ2-1
CDR3 DNA: TGTGCCAGCAGCTTCCTGGCCCTTCCCTATGAGCAGTTCTTC
CDR3 protein: CASSFLALPYEQFF

V gene: TRBV9
D gene: TRBD2
clone size: -
J gene: TRBJ2-5
CDR3 DNA: TGTGCCAGCAGCGTAGGTTCACTAGCGGGAGTGCAGTACTTC
CDR3 protein: CASSVGSLAGVQYF

V gene: TRBV7-2
D gene: -
clone size: -
J gene: TRBJ1-5
CDR3 DNA: TGTGCCAGCAGCTTAGCCGGGCAGGTGGATCAGCCCCAGCATTTT
CDR3 protein: CASSLAGQVDQPQHF

V gene: TRBV3-1
D gene: -
clone size: few
J gene: TRBJ2-4
CDR3 DNA: TGTGCCAGCAGCTCGGGCTGGGCCAAAAACATTCAGTACTTC
CDR3 protein: CASSSGWAKNIQYF

V gene: TRBV6-1
D gene: -
clone size: few
J gene: TRBJ2-4
CDR3 DNA: TGTGCCAGCAGTCAAGACTGGGGGACCAAAAACATTCAGTACTTC
CDR3 protein: CASSQDWGTKNIQYF

V gene: TRBV20-1
D gene: -
clone size: -
J gene: TRBJ2-1
CDR3 DNA: TGCAGTGCTAGTCTCGGGGATACCTACAATGAGCGGTTCTTC
CDR3 protein: CSASLGDTYNERFF

V gene: TRBV4-1
D gene: -
clone size: many
J gene: TRBJ2-5
CDR3 DNA: TGCGCCAGCAGCCAAGACGCACGATACCAAGAGACCCAGTACTTC
CDR3 protein: CASSQDARYQETQYF

V gene: TRBV27
D gene: TRBD2
clone size: -
J gene: TRBJ2-1
CDR3 DNA: TGTGCCAGCAGTCCAAAGGAATTAGGACTAGCGAGTTACAATGAGCAGTTCTTC
CDR3 protein: CASSPKELGLASYNEQFF

V gene: TRBV2
D gene: TRBD2
clone size: few
J gene: TRBJ2-7
CDR3 DNA: TGTGCCAGCAGTCAGACTAGCGGTACCTACGAGCAGTACTTC
CDR3 protein: CASSQTSGTYEQYF

V gene: TRBV18
D gene: -
clone size: -
J gene: TRBJ1-2
CDR3 DNA: TGTGCCAGCTCACCACCGTCGGGACGGACCTATGGCTACACCTTC
CDR3 protein: CASSPPSGRTYGYTF

V gene: TRBV11-2
D gene: TRBD1
clone size: few
J gene: TRBJ2-1
CDR3 DNA: TGTGCCAGCAGCCAACTGGACAGGGGGCTAAATGAGCAGTTCTTC
CDR3 protein: CASSQLDRGLNEQFF

V gene: TRBV28
D gene: -
clone size: few
J gene: TRBJ2-7
CDR3 DNA: TGTGCCAGCAGTGGTGCGGGTGGTCTACCCTACGAGCAGTACTTC
CDR3 protein: CASSGAGGLPYEQYF

V gene: TRBV9
D gene: -
clone size: -
J gene: TRBJ2-7
CDR3 DNA: TGTGCCAGCAGCGCTCTAGCTGGGGGGGGGCTCTACGAGCAGTACTTC
CDR3 protein: CASSALAGGGLYEQYF

V gene: TRBV5-1
D gene: -
clone size: -
J gene: TRBJ2-5
CDR3 DNA: TGCGCCAACAGCTTGACGACAGGAGAGACCCAGTACTTC
CDR3 protein: CANSLTTGETQYF

V gene: TRBV20-1
D gene: -
clone size: -
J gene: TRBJ1-2
CDR3 DNA: TGCAGTGCTCCGCGGACAGTTAACTATGGCTACACCTTC
CDR3 protein: CSAPRTVNYGYTF

V gene: TRBV27
D gene: -
clone size: few
J gene: TRBJ2-7
CDR3 DNA: TGTGCCAGCAGTTTATCGAGGGTGGACGAGCAGTACTTC
CDR3 protein: CASSLSRVDEQYF

V gene: TRBV29-1
D gene: TRBD1
clone size: few
J gene: TRBJ2-1
CDR3 DNA: TGCAGCGCCGCGGGGCCCGGGACAGGCTACAATGAGCAGTTCTTC
CDR3 protein: CSAAGPGTGYNEQFF

V gene: TRBV29-1
D gene: -
clone size: few
J gene: TRBJ2-7
CDR3 DNA: TGCAGCGTTGTCGCCCCTACCTACGAGCAGTACTTC
CDR3 protein: CSVVAPTYEQYF

V gene: TRBV4-3
D gene: -
clone size: few
J gene: TRBJ1-5
CDR3 DNA: TGCGCCAGCAGCCAAGATGTAGGGGATCAGCCCCAGCATTTT
CDR3 protein: CASSQDVGDQPQHF

V gene: TRBV20-1
D gene: -
clone size: -
J gene: TRBJ2-7
CDR3 DNA: TGCAGTGCTAGAGAGTTGGACAGCTCCTACGAGCAGTACTTC
CDR3 protein: CSARELDSSYEQYF

V gene: TRBV4-1
D gene: TRBD1
clone size: few
J gene: TRBJ2-1
CDR3 DNA: TGCGCCAGCAGCCAAGAAGCGAGACAGGGGTTTGGTGAGCAGTTCTTC
CDR3 protein: CASSQEARQGFGEQFF

V gene: TRBV12-3/TRBV12-4
D gene: TRBD2
clone size: -
J gene: TRBJ2-1
CDR3 DNA: TGTGCCAGCAGTTTGTCCGCACGAGCGGGAGTCTGTGAGCAGTTCTTC
CDR3 protein: CASSLSARAGVCEQFF

V gene: TRBV29-1
D gene: -
clone size: few
J gene: TRBJ1-1
CDR3 DNA: TGCAGCGTCCAAATGAACACTGAAGCTTTCTTT
CDR3 protein: CSVQMNTEAFF

V gene: TRBV27
D gene: TRBD1
clone size: few
J gene: TRBJ1-1
CDR3 DNA: TGTGCCAGCAGTTTAGAAACGTTGGGGACAGGGAGGAGGACTGAAGCTTTCTTT
CDR3 protein: CASSLETLGTGRRTEAFF